The 27 T cell receptor beta chains below were found in one sample sequenced in a study of T-cell reconstitution after alpha-beta-depleted transplantation in children. The library targeted TCRbeta and was prepared with unique molecular identifiers. MiXCR, applied by TCRdb to the PCR reads, yields one record per CDR3 protein. This repertoire shows some 500,000 distinct CDR3 sequences, around 19% found once; its top ten account for 3% to 3.5%. The sample consisted of PBMCs from the stem cell graft donor, taken from the stem cell graft. Receptors were obtained from a human donor who donated a stem cell graft to a child with acute lymphoblastic leukemia.

This clonotype came up a few times. The rearrangement joins TRBV5-1 to TRBJ2-3, with 9 nucleotides matching TRBD2. CDR1 SGHRS and CDR2 YFSETQ come from the germline V gene. The CDR3 length is 16 residues. Trimming cost V 3 bases and J 4 bases; bases outside gene matches: 9. As DNA, the CDR3 is TGCGCCAGCAGCTCTTCGCTAGCGGGGATGCCAGATACGCAGTATTTT. Its protein product is CASSSSLAGMPDTQYF.

The chain carries TRBV20-1 and TRBJ2-3, with 11 bases aligning to TRBD2. V shed 6 bases, J shed 7 bases, and the junction held 15 bases outside the gene matches. The germline CDR1 and CDR2 sequences are DFQATT and SNEGSKA (reference sequence). The CDR3 sequence is 16 residues long. The CDR3 coding sequence is TGCAGTGCCCCTAGCCCCACTAGCGGGAGAGTGTATACGCAGTATTTT. It is translated as CSAPSPTSGRVYTQYF.

The chain couples TRBV6-1 to TRBJ2-1; 7 bases fit TRBD2. Losses at the gene ends were 9 bases for V and 5 bases for J; bases not matched to a gene: 13. The length of the CDR3 is 15 residues. Germline CDR1 and CDR2: MNHNS and SASEGT. CDR3: CASKPYSGDHNEQFF. CDR3 DNA sequence: TGTGCCAGTAAGCCCTACAGCGGGGATCACAATGAGCAGTTCTTC.

This clonotype was counted a few times. The chain couples TRBV9 to TRBJ1-1; D not resolved. Germline CDR1 SGDLS, CDR2 YYNGEE. V gave up 3 bases and J gave up 1 base, with 16 bases separating them. This CDR3 has 16 residues. The CDR3 nucleotides are TGTGCCAGCAGCGAGCCACCCGGCGAAGGGAACACTGAAGCTTTCTTT. This sequence encodes CASSEPPGEGNTEAFF.

The chain's CDR3 is CASSFAGTSGYNEQFF. CDR3 coding DNA: TGTGCCAGCAGCTTCGCCGGGACTAGCGGGTACAATGAGCAGTTCTTC. The genes are TRBV7-6 and TRBJ2-1; 12 positions agree with TRBD2. V lost 3 bases and J lost 4; bases outside the gene matches: 4. The CDR3 contains 16 residues. CDR1 SGHVS and CDR2 FNYEAQ come from the germline V gene. The variable domain in full, with the rest retrieved from reference TRBV7-6 and TRBJ2-1, is GAGVSQSPRYKVTKRGQDVALRCDPISGHVSLYWYRQALGQGPEFLTYFNYEAQQDKSGLPNDRFSAERPEGSISTLTIQRTEQRDSAMYRCASSFAGTSGYNEQFFGPGTRLTVL.

This clonotype occurred a few times. The chain has TRBV3-1 and TRBJ2-1; 8 nucleotides align to TRBD1. This CDR3 spans 16 amino acids. The V and J ends lost 4 bases and 3 bases, in that order; junction bases with no gene match: 8. Germline lookup yields CDR1 LGHDT and CDR2 YNNKEL (reference sequence). CDR3 nucleotide sequence: TGTGCCAGCAGCCCCCCCCGGGACAGGATCTACAATGAGCAGTTCTTC. Its translation is CASSPPRDRIYNEQFF.

This clonotype showed up just a few times. This chain uses TRBV15 with TRBJ2-7; 8 bases line up with TRBD1. V shed 2 bases, J shed 0 bases, and the junction held 3 bases outside the gene matches. The CDR3 covers 15 residues. CDR1 and CDR2 from the germline V gene are LNHNV and YYDKDF (reference sequence). CDR3 DNA sequence: TGTGCCACCAGCAGACCCGGGACAGGCTCCTACGAGCAGTACTTC. As protein: CATSRPGTGSYEQYF.

A few counts support this clonotype. This rearrangement joins TRBV29-1 to TRBJ2-5; tentatively, D is TRBD2 (6 bases). The CDR3 has 13 amino acids. Germline-derived CDR1 and CDR2 are SQVTM and ANQGSEA. The CDR3: CSFAGIGAETQYF. DNA for the CDR3: TGCAGTTTCGCGGGGATAGGGGCAGAGACCCAGTACTTC.

The table lists this clonotype with a few counts. The genes are TRBV20-1 and TRBJ1-2; D is possibly TRBD1 (6 bases). The V end was cut by 6 bases, the J end by 2 bases, with 19 bases between. The CDR3 is made up of 15 amino acids. Germline V gene sequence: CDR1 DFQATT, CDR2 SNEGSKA (reference sequence). CDR3 sequence (DNA): TGCAGTGCCTCCTTTCGGACAGACCGCAACTATGGCTACACCTTC. Amino acid sequence: CSASFRTDRNYGYTF.

V usage is TRBV6-2 or TRBV6-3 and J usage is TRBJ1-2; D ambiguous. Trimming removed 6 bases from V and 1 base from J, with 21 bases in between. The CDR3 is 17 amino acids. Germline values: CDR1 MNHEY, CDR2 SVGEGT. The CDR3 region is CASRGWTDRIINYGYTF. For the CDR3, the DNA is TGTGCCAGCAGGGGATGGACGGACCGTATAATTAACTATGGCTACACCTTC.

The table lists this clonotype with a few counts. This sequence joins TRBV20-1 and TRBJ2-7; 8 nucleotides match TRBD2. This CDR3 region has 12 residues. Unmatched junction bases numbered 0, after V lost 2 bases and J lost 3 bases. Germline assignment: CDR1 DFQATT and CDR2 SNEGSKA (reference sequence). Written as DNA, the CDR3 is TGCAGTGCTAGAAGCGGGAGCTACGAGCAGTACTTC. Translated: CSARSGSYEQYF.

This sequence joins TRBV12-3 or TRBV12-4 and TRBJ2-7; 7 bases match TRBD2. V was pared by 6 bases and J by 4 bases, with 6 bases of the junction left unmatched. This CDR3 has 13 residues. The CDR3 reads CASRTSSEYEQYF. The CDR3 DNA reads as TGTGCCAGCAGGACTAGCAGCGAGTACGAGCAGTACTTC.

This rearrangement joins TRBV5-1 to TRBJ2-1, with TRBD1 matching 9 bases. The junction had 8 bases not matched to a gene; V was cut back by 0 bases and J by 7 bases. In germline, CDR1 is SGHRS, CDR2 YFSETQ. The CDR3 is made up of 16 amino acids. The CDR3 sequence is CASSLAAGTGRNEQFF. CDR3 nucleotides: TGCGCCAGCAGCTTGGCAGCCGGGACAGGGAGGAATGAGCAGTTCTTC. The variable domain in full, completed from reference TRBV5-1 and TRBJ2-1, reads KAGVTQTPRYLIKTRGQQVTLSCSPISGHRSVSWYQQTPGQGLQFLFEYFSETQRNKGNFPGRFSGRQFSNSRSEMNVSTLELGDSALYLCASSLAAGTGRNEQFFGPGTRLTVL.

This clonotype was counted only a few times. The rearrangement uses TRBV4-1 and TRBJ2-4, with TRBD2 matching over 9 bases. V lost 3 bases and J lost 6; bases outside the gene matches: 12. The CDR3 covers 17 residues. Germline CDR1 MGHRA, CDR2 YSYEKL. The chain's CDR3 is CASSQGRSGSLRNIQYF. The DNA of the CDR3 is TGCGCCAGCAGCCAGGGACGTAGCGGGAGCCTGAGAAACATTCAGTACTTC.

This clonotype has just a few counts. The chain has TRBV27 and TRBJ1-2, with D possibly TRBD1 on 5 matching bases. Germline lookup yields CDR1 MNHEY and CDR2 SMNVEV (reference sequence). With 3 bases removed from V and 4 bases from J, the gap between germline ends came to 9 bases. This CDR3 region has 13 residues. This chain's CDR3 is CASSFAGFYGYTF. CDR3 nucleotide sequence: TGTGCCAGCAGTTTTGCAGGGTTCTATGGCTACACCTTC.

This clonotype was picked up a small number of times. The genes are TRBV11-2 and TRBJ1-2; 7 bases line up with TRBD1. The junction had 8 bases not matched to a gene; V was cut back by 6 bases and J by 4 bases. This CDR3 comprises 14 residues. Germline V lookup: CDR1 SGHAT, CDR2 FQNNGV. In DNA, the CDR3 is TGTGCCAGCAGATCGCCCGACAGGGCCTATGGCTACACCTTC. Its translation is CASRSPDRAYGYTF.

The V gene is TRBV5-1, the J gene TRBJ2-1; D unresolved. Trimming shortened V by 0 bases and J by 4 bases, and 14 bases separated the two germline ends. This CDR3 region has 16 residues. Per the germline V gene, CDR1 is SGHRS and CDR2 is YFSETQ. Written as DNA, the CDR3 is TGCGCCAGCAGCTTGGAAGGGCAGCCAATATACAATGAGCAGTTCTTC. It translates to CASSLEGQPIYNEQFF.

This clonotype was seen more than once but under ten times. J is TRBJ1-5 and V is TRBV6-5, with 9 bases fitting TRBD1. Losses at the gene ends were 4 bases for V and 2 bases for J; bases not matched to a gene: 0. The CDR3 has 14 residues. Germline assignment: CDR1 MNHEY and CDR2 SVGAGI. CDR3 nucleotides: TGTGCCAGCAGTTGGACAGGGGGCAATCAGCCCCAGCATTTT. It codes for CASSWTGGNQPQHF.

V usage is TRBV4-1 and J usage is TRBJ1-4; unclear D gene. Germline V gene lookup returns CDR1 MGHRA and CDR2 YSYEKL. The CDR3 totals 13 residues. Trimming took 0 bases from V and 13 from J, leaving 12 bases between them. The CDR3 sequence: CASSQDLWETLFF. The CDR3 DNA reads as TGCGCCAGCAGCCAAGATTTATGGGAGACACTGTTTTTT.

This clonotype came up a few times. The chain recombines TRBV29-1 with TRBJ2-4; the match to TRBD1 covers 7 bases. Germline V gene sequence: CDR1 SQVTM, CDR2 ANQGSEA. The CDR3 totals 13 residues. V was clipped by 5 bases and J by 1 base; unmatched bases: 2. The CDR3 DNA follows: TGCAGCGTTACCAGGGGGGCCAAAAACATTCAGTACTTC. Its translation: CSVTRGAKNIQYF.

This clonotype has a handful of counts. This chain uses TRBV5-1 with TRBJ2-3; D gene ambiguous. CDR1 is SGHRS, CDR2 YFSETQ, per germline. This CDR3 is 16 amino acids long. V gave up 0 bases and J gave up 4 bases, with 15 bases separating them. The DNA for the CDR3 is TGCGCCAGCAGCTTGGCCGTAAGGATTTCAGCAGATACGCAGTATTTT. Encoded protein: CASSLAVRISADTQYF.

This clonotype came up a few times. This chain joins TRBV20-1 and TRBJ1-1; the D is unclear. V lost 2 bases to trimming and J lost 5 bases, with 9 bases between them. The CDR3 has 12 residues. Per germline, CDR1 DFQATT and CDR2 SNEGSKA (reference sequence). CDR3 coding DNA: TGCAGTGCTAGATCCCGGGTGACTGAAGCTTTCTTT. Translating gives CSARSRVTEAFF.

This clonotype came up a few times. The chain combines TRBV24-1 with TRBJ2-1; no clear D. Trimming removed 5 bases from V and 6 bases from J, with 7 bases in between. Germline V lookup: CDR1 KGHDR, CDR2 SFDVKD. This CDR3 comprises 12 residues. In DNA, the CDR3 is TGTGCCACCAGTGTAGACGCCAATGAGCAGTTCTTC. This sequence encodes CATSVDANEQFF.

The chain joins TRBV12-3 or TRBV12-4 to TRBJ1-2; D may be TRBD1 (6 bases). The CDR3 totals 15 residues. The V gene lost 7 bases and the J gene lost 3 bases, with 18 bases spanning the gap. CDR3 nucleotides: TGTGCCAGCAACCTTGGGGGGGCTACCTACTATGGCTACACCTTC. Its protein product is CASNLGGATYYGYTF.

V and J are TRBV29-1 and TRBJ1-5, with D maybe TRBD1 (5 bases). V was cut by 6 bases and J by 4 bases, with 16 bases left in between. Germline loops: CDR1 SQVTM, CDR2 ANQGSEA. The CDR3 loop spans 14 amino acids. The CDR3 region has the DNA TGCAGCGTGGGGCCGGGGACGGGGAATCAGCCCCAGCATTTT. This sequence encodes CSVGPGTGNQPQHF. The full variable domain, its missing parts supplied by reference TRBV29-1 and TRBJ1-5, is SAVISQKPSRDICQRGTSLTIQCQVDSQVTMMFWYRQQPGQSLTLIATANQGSEATYESGFVIDKFPISRPNLTFSTLTVSNMSPEDSSIYLCSVGPGTGNQPQHFGDGTRLSIL.

The CDR3 loop reads CASSPFTDSTNYGYTF. DNA for the CDR3: TGTGCCAGCAGCCCCTTCACGGACAGCACTAACTATGGCTACACCTTC. The chain carries TRBV7-9 and TRBJ1-2; D may be TRBD1 (6 bases). Germline CDR1 is SEHNR and CDR2 is FQNEAQ (reference sequence). There are 16 residues in the CDR3. The ends were cut back, 5 bases at V and 0 bases at J, with 16 bases in the middle.

This clonotype has a handful of counts. V is TRBV5-6 and J is TRBJ2-7; the D gene is possibly TRBD2 (6 bases). The CDR3 spans 14 residues. Deletions cut 5 bases from V and 2 bases from J, with 14 bases between. Germline assignment: CDR1 SGHDT and CDR2 YYEEEE. This CDR3 reads CASRLSAGTYEQYF. The CDR3 DNA is TGTGCCAGCAGACTTTCAGCGGGCACCTACGAGCAGTACTTC. The variable domain in full, with the rest retrieved from reference TRBV5-6 and TRBJ2-7, is DAGVTQSPTHLIKTRGQQVTLRCSPKSGHDTVSWYQQALGQGPQFIFQYYEEEERQRGNFPDRFSGHQFPNYSSELNVNALLLGDSALYLCASRLSAGTYEQYFGPGTRLTVT.